This T cell receptor beta chain stems from a study of T-cell reconstitution after alpha-beta-depleted transplantation in children. Findings of the study overall: When one year had passed after transplant, most T-cell counts and diversity came from newly produced T cells.

The TCRbeta library incorporated unique molecular identifiers. TCRdb independently ran MiXCR on the PCR reads; one entry per CDR3 protein. The sample has 500,000 to 750,000 distinct CDR3 sequences, about a quarter seen once. The CDR3 runs to 14 residues. Trimming took off 3 bases at V and 5 bases at J, with 11 bases between the two ends. Germline CDR1 and CDR2: SGHDN and FVKESK. About this clonotype itself: What it recognizes is unknown.

V and J are TRBV14 and TRBJ2-1, with a tentative D call TRBD1 (6 bases). The starting material was PBMCs, obtained before TCRalphabeta/CD19-depleted stem cell transplant. This sequence was found in a boy under three years old with Wiskott-Aldrich syndrome, due to receive a stem cell transplant. The CDR3 is CASSQIGTHNEQFF. The CDR3 region has the DNA TGTGCCAGCAGCCAGATAGGGACACACAATGAGCAGTTCTTC.